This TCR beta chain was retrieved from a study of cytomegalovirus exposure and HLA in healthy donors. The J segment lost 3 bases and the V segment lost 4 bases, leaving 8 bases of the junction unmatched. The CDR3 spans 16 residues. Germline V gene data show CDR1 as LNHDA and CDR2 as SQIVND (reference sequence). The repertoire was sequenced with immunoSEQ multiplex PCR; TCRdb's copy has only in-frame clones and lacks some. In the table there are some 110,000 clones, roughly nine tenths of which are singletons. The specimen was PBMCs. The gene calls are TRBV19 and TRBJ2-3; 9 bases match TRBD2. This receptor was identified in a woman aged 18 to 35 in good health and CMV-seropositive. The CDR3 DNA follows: TGTGCCAGTAGTAAGGTAGCGGGAGTACGTACAGATACGCAGTATTTT. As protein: CASSKVAGVRTDTQYF.